The 17 T cell receptor beta chains below were found in one sample sequenced in a study of human T cells and chemical hapten exposure. The time point here: patch test 3, about 24 weeks after DPC sensitization. Sample treatment: therapeutic diphenylcyclopropenone sensitization with weekly scalp DPC. TCRdb passed the RACE reads through MiXCR, listing each CDR3 protein once. Of about 90,000 distinct CDR3 sequences in the sample, roughly a tenth were seen once. Material: whole blood, obtained in connection with sensitization to the hapten diphenylcyclopropenone (DPC). Receptors originate from a woman aged 25 to 39 with alopecia areata. Some clones in this sample may be carry-over from other donors' samples.

About this clonotype itself: One end of the junction varies from germline; a read error may be responsible. This chain links TRBV19 with TRBJ2-2, with D unresolved. This CDR3 has 14 residues. The germline V gene has CDR1 LNHDA and CDR2 SQIVND (reference sequence). Written as DNA, the CDR3 is TGTGCCAGTAGTACCATTGGGAACCCCGGGGAGCTGTTTTTT. Translated: CASSTIGNPGELFF.

This sequence joins TRBV5-1 and TRBJ1-2; D is unresolved. V was cut by 2 bases and J by 7 bases, with 12 bases left in between. CDR1 is SGHRS and CDR2 is YFSETQ in the germline V gene. The CDR3 runs 13 residues. The CDR3 reads CASSFEGTTGYTF. Here the CDR3 DNA reads TGCGCCAGCAGCTTCGAGGGAACCACTGGCTACACCTTC.

CDR3 region: CSVRDFDQPQHF. The CDR3 DNA reads TGCAGCGTTAGGGATTTCGATCAGCCCCAGCATTTT. The rearrangement links TRBV29-1 to TRBJ1-5; D ambiguous. CDR1 is SQVTM and CDR2 is ANQGSEA in the germline V gene. The CDR3 spans 12 residues. Deletions cut 5 bases from V and 5 bases from J, with 10 bases between.

This clonotype was detected many times. The genes are TRBV18 and TRBJ1-1; D is uncertain. V was pared by 4 bases and J by 1 base, with 13 bases between. The CDR3 runs 15 residues. The germline V gene encodes CDR1 KGHSH and CDR2 LQKENI. The CDR3 region has the DNA TGTGCCAGCTCACTGAATCTGACACCGAACACTGAAGCTTTCTTT. The encoded protein is CASSLNLTPNTEAFF.

A note on this clonotype: The germline gene is not matched at one end of the junction; a read error may be the cause. This chain links TRBV6-1 with TRBJ2-4; unclear D gene. Germline V gives CDR1 MNHNS, CDR2 SASEGT. The CDR3 runs to 17 residues. The CDR3 sequence is CASSEAVSAAGKNLQYF. Here the CDR3 DNA reads TGTGCCAGCAGTGAAGCGGTCTCCGCAGCCGGCAAAAACCTTCAGTACTTC.

This clonotype was picked up a small number of times. The chain has TRBV7-9 and TRBJ2-3, with 7 nucleotides matching TRBD1. Per the germline V gene, CDR1 is SEHNR and CDR2 is FQNEAQ (reference sequence). The CDR3 extends over 15 amino acids. With 6 bases clipped from V and 1 base from J, the junction kept 7 bases outside the gene matches. The chain's CDR3 is CASSEGTARTDTQYF. The CDR3 DNA sequence: TGTGCCAGCAGTGAAGGGACAGCCCGCACAGATACGCAGTATTTT.

The CDR3 loop is CASGDGGAFF. The CDR3 DNA follows: TGTGCCAGCGGGGATGGCGGAGCTTTCTTT. The chain joins TRBV2 to TRBJ1-1; D not resolved. The germline V gene has CDR1 SNHLY and CDR2 FYNNEI. This CDR3 comprises 10 residues. V lost 8 bases, J lost 10 bases, and 11 bases lay in between.

There are many counts of this clonotype. V gene TRBV6-2 or TRBV6-3 combines with J gene TRBJ2-1; tentative D call: TRBD2 (5 bases). V was pared by 3 bases and J by 5 bases, with 11 bases between. CDR1 and CDR2 (germline): MNHEY, SVGEGT. This CDR3 spans 14 amino acids. CDR3: CASSYSEENNEQFF. CDR3 in DNA: TGTGCCAGCAGTTATTCGGAGGAGAACAATGAGCAGTTCTTC.

The sample holds many counts of this clonotype. CDR3 residues: CASRRDPLGSGANVLTF. As DNA, the CDR3 is TGCGCCAGCAGACGGGACCCCCTTGGTTCTGGGGCCAACGTCCTGACTTTC. V usage is TRBV5-1 and J usage is TRBJ2-6; D is perhaps TRBD1 or TRBD2 (5 bases each). The CDR3 runs to 17 residues. Deletions cut 5 bases from V and 1 base from J, with 16 bases between. The germline V gene encodes CDR1 SGHRS and CDR2 YFSETQ.

At least ten counts were recorded for this clonotype. This chain uses TRBV28 with TRBJ2-2; the match to TRBD2 covers 8 bases. CDR1 is MDHEN, CDR2 SYDVKM, per germline. The J segment lost 3 bases and the V segment lost 9 bases, leaving 6 bases of the junction unmatched. This CDR3 has 14 residues. Here the CDR3 DNA reads TGTGCCAGTGGGAGCGGGAGCTACACCGGGGAGCTGTTTTTT. Encoded protein: CASGSGSYTGELFF. Variable domain in full (rest from reference TRBV28 and TRBJ2-2): DVKVTQSSRYLVKRTGEKVFLECVQDMDHENMFWYRQDPGLGLRLIYFSYDVKMKEKGDIPEGYSVSREKKERFSLILESASTNQTSMYLCASGSGSYTGELFFGEGSRLTVL.

The genes are TRBV5-6 and TRBJ1-6; no clear D. Trimming removed 6 bases at V and 9 bases at J, with 10 bases between. The CDR3 spans 12 residues. Germline loops: CDR1 SGHDT, CDR2 YYEEEE. The DNA for the CDR3 is TGTGCCAGCAACTGGAGGGTTTCACCCCTCCACTTT. This encodes CASNWRVSPLHF.

This clonotype came up many times. The chain is built from TRBV20-1 and TRBJ2-2; D gene unclear. CDR3 length: 17 residues. Between the trimmed V and J ends, which lost 0 bases and 4 bases, there was a span of 18 bases. Germline-derived CDR1 and CDR2 are DFQATT and SNEGSKA (reference sequence). The CDR3 loop is CSARDWSRDLGTGELFF. The CDR3 DNA reads TGCAGTGCTAGAGATTGGTCTAGGGATTTGGGCACCGGGGAGCTGTTTTTT.

This chain uses TRBV7-6 with TRBJ2-2; the D is unclear. The V gene lost 3 bases and the J gene lost 4 bases, with 9 bases spanning the gap. This CDR3 spans 14 amino acids. Germline CDR1 and CDR2: SGHVS and FNYEAQ. This CDR3 reads CASSLVFGTGELFF. The CDR3 DNA sequence: TGTGCCAGCAGCTTGGTGTTTGGCACCGGGGAGCTGTTTTTT.

The sample holds many counts of this clonotype. The CDR3 nucleotides read TGTGCCAGCAGCTTATCTGGTTTCGGAGAGCAGTTCTTC. Residues: CASSLSGFGEQFF. The gene calls are TRBV7-3 and TRBJ2-1; the D is unclear. The CDR3 has 13 residues. The V gene lost 2 bases and the J gene lost 10 bases, with 12 bases spanning the gap. Germline CDR1 is SGHTA and CDR2 is FQGTGA.

This clonotype has a handful of counts. J is TRBJ2-3 and V is TRBV30, with a tentative D call TRBD1 (5 bases). V gave up 4 bases and J gave up 4 bases, with 15 bases separating them. Germline V gene data show CDR1 as GTSNPN and CDR2 as SVGIG (reference sequence). The CDR3 runs 14 residues. Here the CDR3 reads CAWKSDSESDTQYF. In DNA form, the CDR3 reads TGTGCCTGGAAGTCAGACAGCGAGTCAGATACGCAGTATTTT.

Only a few counts were recorded for this clonotype. V gene TRBV20-1 combines with J gene TRBJ2-7, with D uncertain. V lost 1 base to trimming and J lost 7 bases, with 8 bases between them. The CDR3 contains 11 residues. Germline loops: CDR1 DFQATT, CDR2 SNEGSKA (reference sequence). As DNA, the CDR3 is TGCAGTGCTAGAGTTCTGGGGGAGCAGTACGTC. It encodes CSARVLGEQYV.

This clonotype was recorded many times. The V call is TRBV5-1, the J call TRBJ2-4, with a tentative D call TRBD2 (7 bases). Germline lookup yields CDR1 SGHRS and CDR2 YFSETQ. Trimming stripped 1 base from V and 7 bases from J, with 12 bases between. This CDR3 is built from 14 residues. CDR3 in amino acids: CASSLMPGGNIQYF. The CDR3 region has the DNA TGCGCCAGCAGCTTGATGCCGGGGGGCAACATTCAGTACTTC.